Shown below are 15 T cell receptor beta chains from a single sample sequenced in a study of cytomegalovirus exposure and HLA in healthy donors. The PCR employed 60 Vbeta primers together with 13 Jbeta primers. Assay used: immunoSEQ multiplex PCR; TCRdb lists only in-frame clones, some missing. This sample carries around 100,000 clones, 78% of them seen once, and the ten largest clones take approximately 1.7%. The sequencing sample was made of PBMCs. The receptors derive from a woman aged 40 to 55 in good health and CMV-seronegative.

The chain recombines TRBV5-1 with TRBJ2-7; 7 nucleotides agree with TRBD1. Germline V CDR1 and CDR2: SGHRS, YFSETQ. V lost 4 bases, J lost 5 bases, and 12 bases stayed unmatched. This CDR3 has 15 amino acids. CDR3 region: CASSGIQGSSDEQYF. The CDR3 bases are TGCGCCAGCAGCGGAATACAGGGGTCCTCTGACGAGCAGTACTTC.

This chain links TRBV5-4 with TRBJ2-7; unclear D gene. Per the germline V gene, CDR1 is SGHNT and CDR2 is YYREEE (reference sequence). CDR3 length: 15 residues. Trimming took off 2 bases at V and 2 bases at J, with 14 bases between the two ends. Written as DNA, the CDR3 is TGTGCCAGCAGCTTTGCTCCGCCGCTAACCTACGAGCAGTACTTC. Its protein is CASSFAPPLTYEQYF.

V and J are TRBV29-1 and TRBJ1-1, with no clear D. V was pared by 4 bases and J by 3 bases, with 6 bases between. Looked up from germline, CDR1 is SQVTM and CDR2 is ANQGSEA. CDR3 length: 11 residues. This chain's CDR3 is CSVGFDTEAFF. CDR3 nucleotide sequence: TGCAGCGTTGGTTTCGACACTGAAGCTTTCTTT.

The chain joins TRBV28 to TRBJ1-2; no definite D call. Looked up from germline, CDR1 is MDHEN and CDR2 is SYDVKM. V was trimmed by 6 bases and J by 0 bases, leaving 11 bases between them. This CDR3 is built from 14 residues. CDR3 bases: TGTGCCAGCAGGGCGGGCGGCACTAACTATGGCTACACCTTC. It translates to CASRAGGTNYGYTF.

This chain joins TRBV5-1 and TRBJ1-4; 8 nucleotides align to TRBD1. Germline trimming cut 0 bases from V and 6 bases from J; bases unmatched to any gene: 7. CDR3 length: 16 residues. Germline V CDR1 and CDR2: SGHRS, YFSETQ. The CDR3 loop reads CASSLGQGARDEKLFF. The CDR3 DNA follows: TGCGCCAGCAGCTTGGGGCAGGGGGCGCGAGATGAAAAACTGTTTTTT.

This chain joins TRBV15 and TRBJ2-7; D may be TRBD2 (7 bases). The germline V and J ends were trimmed by 0 bases and 3 bases, with 15 bases remaining between them. CDR1 and CDR2 from the germline V gene are LNHNV and YYDKDF (reference sequence). The CDR3 is 16 amino acids. The CDR3: CATSRDWGRGYYEQYF. The CDR3 DNA is TGTGCCACCAGCAGAGATTGGGGGAGGGGGTACTACGAGCAGTACTTC.

Here the CDR3 reads CASRDYTGRDSGYTF. CDR3 coding DNA: TGTGCCAGCAGGGACTACACGGGGAGGGATAGCGGCTACACCTTC. The rearrangement joins TRBV6-1 to TRBJ1-2; D gene uncertain. Between the trimmed V and J ends, which lost 6 bases and 8 bases, there was a span of 22 bases. The germline gives CDR1 MNHNS, CDR2 SASEGT. The CDR3 extends over 15 amino acids.

This clone was seen a handful of times. The genes are TRBV19 and TRBJ2-7, with 9 nucleotides matching TRBD2. This CDR3 contains 14 residues. Trimming cost V 6 bases and J 4 bases; bases outside gene matches: 7. Germline CDR1 is LNHDA and CDR2 is SQIVND (reference sequence). CDR3 DNA sequence: TGTGCCAGTAGCCCCGGCGGGAGGGGATACGAGCAGTACTTC. The encoded protein is CASSPGGRGYEQYF.

V gene TRBV9 combines with J gene TRBJ1-2; 7 nucleotides align to TRBD1. Germline V gives CDR1 SGDLS, CDR2 YYNGEE. V lost 3 bases, J lost 8 bases, and 16 bases stayed unmatched. The CDR3 length is 16 residues. CDR3 residues: CASSAPVEGAIRGYTF. The CDR3 DNA sequence: TGTGCCAGCAGCGCCCCTGTCGAGGGGGCTATCAGAGGCTACACCTTC.

This rearrangement joins TRBV5-4 to TRBJ2-3; 15 nucleotides match TRBD2. CDR3 length: 16 residues. CDR1 and CDR2 (germline): SGHNT, YYREEE (reference sequence). The V gene end was trimmed by 6 bases and the J gene end by 5 bases; junction bases not matched to a gene: 7. This CDR3 reads CASTGTSGRPRDTQYF. The CDR3 nucleotides read TGTGCCAGCACAGGGACTAGCGGGAGGCCGAGAGATACGCAGTATTTT.

This chain connects TRBV28 to TRBJ2-3, with D tentatively TRBD2 (6 bases). Germline CDR1 reads MDHEN; CDR2 reads SYDVKM. The CDR3 spans 16 residues. V lost 3 bases to trimming and J lost 2 bases, with 15 bases between them. In DNA form, the CDR3 reads TGTGCCAGCAGTTTGGGTCGCGGGATAATCACAGATACGCAGTATTTT. This sequence encodes CASSLGRGIITDTQYF.

The genes are TRBV4-3 and TRBJ2-1; TRBD1 is a possible D gene (5 bases). The CDR3 length is 14 residues. With 0 bases removed from V and 12 bases from J, the gap between germline ends came to 15 bases. CDR1 and CDR2 (germline): LGHNA, YSLEER. The CDR3 nucleotides are TGCGCCAGCAGCCAAGACGAAGGGGCTGGATGGCAGTTCTTC. It specifies CASSQDEGAGWQFF.

V gene TRBV2 combines with J gene TRBJ1-1, with TRBD1 matching over 10 bases. Germline V gene data show CDR1 as SNHLY and CDR2 as FYNNEI. The V and J ends lost 4 bases and 11 bases, in that order; junction bases with no gene match: 10. CDR3 length: 14 amino acids. This CDR3 is CASSGSGDRGWAFF. In DNA form, the CDR3 reads TGTGCCAGCAGTGGGAGTGGGGACAGGGGATGGGCTTTCTTT.

The genes are TRBV5-6 and TRBJ2-3, with D possibly matching TRBD1 (6 bases). This CDR3 has 15 amino acids. Germline CDR1 reads SGHDT; CDR2 reads YYEEEE. V shed 3 bases and J shed 4 bases, with 15 bases lying between them. The chain's CDR3 is CASSSGAAFPDTQYF. The CDR3 region has the DNA TGTGCCAGCAGCTCAGGGGCTGCGTTTCCAGATACGCAGTATTTT.

This clone was seen only once. The rearrangement links TRBV6-6 to TRBJ2-7, with 7 nucleotides matching TRBD2. The CDR3 consists of 13 residues. Germline assignment: CDR1 MNHNY and CDR2 SVGAGI (reference sequence). Trimming removed 6 bases from V and 7 bases from J; junction bases left unmatched: 9. The CDR3 nucleotides read TGTGCCAGCAGCCGGGGGGACCCTGGGGAGCAGTACTTC. Its translation is CASSRGDPGEQYF.